This T cell receptor (beta chain) was captured by sequencing in a study of response to subunit inactivated influenza vaccine. TCRdb recomputed calls from the RT-PCR reads with MiXCR, one row per CDR3 protein. The sample holds about 800,000 distinct CDR3 sequences, about 20% seen once. Findings and limits, study-wide: Authors suggested each seasonal influenza vaccination recruits few new T cells.

About this clonotype: Antigen specificity is unknown.

This CDR3 spans 13 amino acids. V lost 6 bases and J lost 3, with 6 bases in between. Germline CDR1 reads MNHNY; CDR2 reads SVGAGI (reference sequence). Sequenced here: PBMCs from blood, sampled about 5 days after vaccination. The genes are TRBV6-6 and TRBJ1-6; no definite D call. The sequence derives from a man aged 45-65 years who received an inactivated influenza vaccine. This chain's CDR3 is CASRPDYNSPLHF. Here the CDR3 DNA reads TGTGCCAGCAGACCCGACTATAATTCACCCCTCCACTTT.